What follows describes a single TCR beta chain. Its antigen is currently unknown. V lost 4 bases, J lost 2 bases, and 15 bases lay in between. The CDR3 loop spans 17 amino acids. Germline V gives CDR1 MGHDK, CDR2 SYGVNS. This record belongs to a study of beta chain features in type 1 diabetes. Broader study findings: When Type 1 diabetes patients were examined, their TCRB CDR3s proved moderately but significantly shorter in all four CD4+ subsets.

Expressed TCRB transcripts were sequenced because the isolated RNA had all been reverse transcribed beforehand. Profiling relied on immunoSEQ multiplex PCR, and the TCRdb table lists in-frame clones only, not all of them. The table shows just under 150,000 clones, with roughly an eighth occurring only once. V usage is TRBV25-1 and J usage is TRBJ2-6; D not certain. This receptor was obtained from a man younger than 35 with type 1 diabetes. Sequencing was carried out using central memory CD4+ T cells from blood. The CDR3 coding sequence is TGTGCCAGCAGTGCAACGGCCGGCCGTACTGGGGCCAACGTCCTGACTTTC. Its protein product is CASSATAGRTGANVLTF.